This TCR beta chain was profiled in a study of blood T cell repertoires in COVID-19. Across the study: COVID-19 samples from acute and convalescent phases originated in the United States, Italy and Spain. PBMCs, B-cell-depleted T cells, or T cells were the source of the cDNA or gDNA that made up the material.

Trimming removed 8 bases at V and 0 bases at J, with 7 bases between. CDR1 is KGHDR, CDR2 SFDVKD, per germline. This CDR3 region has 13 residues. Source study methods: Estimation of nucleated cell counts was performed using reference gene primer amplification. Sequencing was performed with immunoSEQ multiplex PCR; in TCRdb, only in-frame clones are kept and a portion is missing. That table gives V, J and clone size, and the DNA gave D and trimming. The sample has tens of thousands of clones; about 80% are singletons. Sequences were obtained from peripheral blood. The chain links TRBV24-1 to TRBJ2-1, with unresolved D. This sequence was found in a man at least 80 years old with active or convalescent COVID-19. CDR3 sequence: CATMRSSYNEQFF. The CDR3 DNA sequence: TGTGCCACCATGCGGAGCTCCTACAATGAGCAGTTCTTC.